One sample yielded the 27 T cell receptor beta chains listed below, sequenced in a study of blood T cell repertoires in COVID-19 (TCRdb year 2020). Library construction relied on the immunoSEQ multiplex PCR assay. This is the immuneACCESS table as TCRdb keeps it, with only in-frame sequences that have V and J called. A part of the clones is gone; compared with another copy, unresolved V genes explain less than half, and the rest is unexplained. The sample data list roughly 140,000 clones, and 87% of these were observed just once. The top ten clones comprise around 11% of the sample. Sequencing was done on a sample of PBMCs or T cells enriched from blood (not recorded which). All receptors derive from a man in his sixties who had recovered from COVID-19.

The chain combines TRBV4-1 with TRBJ1-4; no definite D call. V lost 2 bases and J lost 6, with 10 bases in between. The CDR3 extends over 14 amino acids. The germline gives CDR1 MGHRA, CDR2 YSYEKL. This CDR3 reads CASSQRTDDEKLFF. Here the CDR3 DNA reads TGCGCCAGCAGCCAAAGGACTGACGATGAAAAACTGTTTTTT.

The chain carries TRBV15 and TRBJ2-1; 10 bases agree with TRBD2. Germline assignment: CDR1 LNHNV and CDR2 YYDKDF (reference sequence). V trimming: 4 bases; J trimming: 4 bases; junction bases outside the gene matches: 4. This CDR3 has 15 amino acids. CDR3 region: CATSTGLAAYNEQFF. The CDR3 DNA is TGTGCCACCAGCACCGGACTAGCGGCGTACAATGAGCAGTTCTTC.

This clone has only one observation. The chain carries TRBV2 and TRBJ1-6; D is undetermined. Germline V CDR1 and CDR2: SNHLY, FYNNEI. V lost 7 bases and J lost 0, with 13 bases in between. The CDR3 is 16 amino acids. The CDR3 DNA is TGTGCCAGCAACCTCGAATGGAGCTCCTATAATTCACCCCTCCACTTT. This translates into CASNLEWSSYNSPLHF.

The chain uses TRBV13 and TRBJ2-4, with D possibly matching TRBD1 (6 bases). The germline V gene encodes CDR1 PRHDT and CDR2 FYEKMQ (reference sequence). V dropped 3 bases and J dropped 7 bases, with 13 bases sitting between them. The CDR3 extends over 14 amino acids. The CDR3 DNA sequence: TGTGCCAGCAGCTTCGCCTCGACAGGCAACATTCAGTACTTC. Translated, it gives CASSFASTGNIQYF.

J is TRBJ2-1 and V is TRBV9; 7 positions agree with TRBD2. CDR1 and CDR2 from the germline V gene are SGDLS and YYNGEE. V was pared by 3 bases and J by 7 bases, with 7 bases of the junction left unmatched. The CDR3 totals 14 residues. CDR3 DNA sequence: TGTGCCAGCAGCGGGGGAGGACTAGATAATGAGCAGTTCTTC. It yields the protein CASSGGGLDNEQFF.

This clone was picked up a small number of times. This sequence joins TRBV4-1 and TRBJ2-7; TRBD2 agrees at 8 bases. Per germline, CDR1 MGHRA and CDR2 YSYEKL. V gave up 2 bases and J gave up 2 bases; unmatched junction bases: 8. This CDR3 spans 16 amino acids. For the CDR3, the DNA is TGCGCCAGCAGCCAAACAACTAGCGGACTTACCTACGAGCAGTACTTC. Its translation: CASSQTTSGLTYEQYF.

CDR3 nucleotide sequence: TGTGCCAGCAGCAAGGGCAGCCGAAATCAGCCCCAGCATTTT. Translating it yields CASSKGSRNQPQHF. The chain uses TRBV21-1 and TRBJ1-5; TRBD1 reflects the table's D call only, with no check against the DNA. TRBV21-1 is a documented pseudogene. The length of the CDR3 is 14 residues.

This rearrangement joins TRBV5-1 to TRBJ1-4; 7 bases are shared with TRBD1. This CDR3 is 14 amino acids long. Per the germline V gene, CDR1 is SGHRS and CDR2 is YFSETQ. Trimming at V came to 2 bases and at J to 7 bases, leaving 5 bases not matched to a gene. CDR3 residues: CASSLQGSSEKLFF. The DNA for the CDR3 is TGCGCCAGCAGCTTACAGGGGAGTAGTGAAAAACTGTTTTTT.

The V call is TRBV10-3, the J call TRBJ1-1; 7 nucleotides align to TRBD1. CDR1 ENHRY and CDR2 SYGVKD come from the germline V gene. Losses at the gene ends were 5 bases for V and 6 bases for J; bases not matched to a gene: 9. The CDR3 is made up of 14 amino acids. The CDR3 DNA reads TGTGCCATCAGTAACCGGGACAGACCATCTGAAGCTTTCTTT. As protein: CAISNRDRPSEAFF.

The rearrangement joins TRBV5-5 to TRBJ2-1, with 12 nucleotides matching TRBD2. With 3 bases clipped from V and 12 bases from J, the junction kept 10 bases outside the gene matches. The CDR3 consists of 15 residues. Per the germline V gene, CDR1 is SGHKS and CDR2 is YYEKEE (reference sequence). CDR3 in amino acids: CASSSLTSGGFAQFF. CDR3 sequence (DNA): TGTGCCAGCAGCTCCCTGACTAGCGGGGGTTTCGCGCAGTTCTTC.

This chain links TRBV30 with TRBJ1-5; no firm D call. Trimming removed 0 bases from V and 1 base from J, with 10 bases in between. There are 15 residues in the CDR3. CDR1 and CDR2 from the germline V gene are GTSNPN and SVGIG (reference sequence). The CDR3 DNA is TGTGCCTGGAGTGTACGAGGCGACAGCAATCAGCCCCAGCATTTT. This translates into CAWSVRGDSNQPQHF.

The V gene is TRBV10-3, the J gene TRBJ2-1, with 14 bases aligning to TRBD2. The CDR3 loop spans 15 amino acids. Germline values: CDR1 ENHRY, CDR2 SYGVKD. With 4 bases clipped from V and 4 bases from J, the junction kept 0 bases outside the gene matches. Here the CDR3 reads CAISGLAGGYNEQFF. CDR3 in DNA: TGTGCCATCAGTGGACTAGCGGGAGGGTACAATGAGCAGTTCTTC.

The rearrangement joins TRBV5-1 to TRBJ1-5; tentatively, D is TRBD1 (6 bases). Trimming removed 4 bases from V and 4 bases from J, with 12 bases in between. Germline-derived CDR1 and CDR2 are SGHRS and YFSETQ. This CDR3 is built from 14 residues. In DNA form, the CDR3 reads TGCGCCAGCAGCCTGGACGGGACAAATCAGCCCCAGCATTTT. Amino acid sequence: CASSLDGTNQPQHF.

The V gene is TRBV18, the J gene TRBJ2-7; 8 nucleotides match TRBD1. Germline V gene data show CDR1 as KGHSH and CDR2 as LQKENI. There are 14 residues in the CDR3. Trimming at V came to 8 bases and at J to 0 bases, leaving 6 bases not matched to a gene. CDR3 sequence (DNA): TGTGCCAGCGCAACCGGGACAGGCTCCTACGAGCAGTACTTC. This translates into CASATGTGSYEQYF. Complete variable domain (other parts from reference TRBV18 and TRBJ2-7): NAGVMQNPRHLVRRRGQEARLRCSPMKGHSHVYWYRQLPEEGLKFMVYLQKENIIDESGMPKERFSAEFPKEGPSILRIQQVVRGDSAAYFCASATGTGSYEQYFGPGTRLTVT.

This clone was detected once. The chain joins TRBV5-6 to TRBJ2-7; D may be TRBD1 (6 bases). The CDR3 is 14 amino acids. The germline V gene has CDR1 SGHDT and CDR2 YYEEEE. The V end was cut by 2 bases, the J end by 2 bases, with 11 bases between. CDR3: CASSFDRLTYEQYF. In nucleotides, the CDR3 is TGTGCCAGCAGCTTCGACAGGCTGACCTACGAGCAGTACTTC.

The chain is built from TRBV5-1 and TRBJ2-1, with TRBD2 as a possible D gene (6 bases). V lost 4 bases and J lost 6, with 17 bases in between. The CDR3 loop spans 15 amino acids. Germline V lookup: CDR1 SGHRS, CDR2 YFSETQ. CDR3 nucleotides: TGCGCCAGCAGCCCTCTCCAGGGCGGGGCCAATGAGCAGTTCTTC. Amino acids: CASSPLQGGANEQFF.

The CDR3 sequence is CASSVGPEANNSPLHF. CDR3 sequence (DNA): TGTGCCAGCAGCGTAGGGCCTGAGGCCAATAATTCACCCCTCCACTTT. The J gene is TRBJ1-6, the V gene TRBV9; D is unresolved. In germline, CDR1 is SGDLS, CDR2 YYNGEE. Trimming left V 0 bases short and J 5 bases short, with 12 bases between. The CDR3 is 16 amino acids. The variable domain in full, completed from reference TRBV9 and TRBJ1-6, reads DSGVTQTPKHLITATGQRVTLRCSPRSGDLSVYWYQQSLDQGLQFLIQYYNGEERAKGNILERFSAQQFPDLHSELNLSSLELGDSALYFCASSVGPEANNSPLHFGNGTRLTVT.

V usage is TRBV9 and J usage is TRBJ1-1; D possibly corresponds to TRBD1 (5 bases). Germline CDR1 SGDLS, CDR2 YYNGEE. The CDR3 runs 15 residues. Trimming took off 0 bases at V and 5 bases at J, with 14 bases between the two ends. DNA of the CDR3: TGTGCCAGCAGCGTAGCTCAGGGTACGTGGACTGAAGCTTTCTTT. Amino acid sequence: CASSVAQGTWTEAFF.

The rearrangement joins TRBV2 to TRBJ1-2; weak D call: TRBD1 (5 bases). This CDR3 is built from 12 residues. V gave up 8 bases and J gave up 9 bases, with 16 bases separating them. Germline CDR1 reads SNHLY; CDR2 reads FYNNEI. CDR3 nucleotides: TGTGCCAGCCTGGGGGACGGGAGAAGCTACACCTTC. This translates into CASLGDGRSYTF.

On this clone: The sample holds other DNA sequences that translate to the same CDR3. The V gene is TRBV18, the J gene TRBJ2-3; 7 positions match TRBD1. The V gene end was trimmed by 3 bases and the J gene end by 3 bases; junction bases not matched to a gene: 6. The CDR3 is 15 amino acids. The germline V gene has CDR1 KGHSH and CDR2 LQKENI. The CDR3 DNA is TGTGCCAGCTCACCCCCGGGACAGAAAACAGATACGCAGTATTTT. As protein: CASSPPGQKTDTQYF.

CDR3 loop: CSASPPGSPNQPQHF. The DNA for the CDR3 is TGCAGTGCTAGTCCACCCGGGTCTCCAAATCAGCCCCAGCATTTT. The rearrangement uses TRBV20-1 and TRBJ1-5; D is uncertain. CDR3 length: 15 amino acids. Between the trimmed V and J ends, which lost 3 bases and 4 bases, there was a span of 16 bases. Germline V lookup: CDR1 DFQATT, CDR2 SNEGSKA (reference sequence).

The rearrangement links TRBV12-3 or TRBV12-4 to TRBJ1-2; the D gene is possibly TRBD1 (6 bases). V lost 4 bases and J 7 bases, leaving 10 bases between the germline ends. CDR3 size: 12 residues. The CDR3 spells CASSSQGLGYTF. In nucleotides, the CDR3 is TGTGCCAGCAGTTCCCAGGGGCTTGGCTACACCTTC.

This chain joins TRBV19 and TRBJ2-3, with 9 bases aligning to TRBD2. The CDR3 covers 15 residues. V trimming: 6 bases; J trimming: 4 bases; junction bases outside the gene matches: 8. The V gene's germline CDR1 is LNHDA and CDR2 SQIVND (reference sequence). CDR3 amino acids: CASRMGLAIPDTQYF. CDR3 bases: TGTGCCAGTAGAATGGGACTAGCCATCCCAGATACGCAGTATTTT. The variable domain in full, with the rest retrieved from reference TRBV19 and TRBJ2-3, is DGGITQSPKYLFRKEGQNVTLSCEQNLNHDAMYWYRQDPGQGLRLIYYSQIVNDFQKGDIAEGYSVSREKKESFPLTVTSAQKNPTAFYLCASRMGLAIPDTQYFGPGTRLTVL.

For the CDR3, the DNA is TGTGCCAGCAGTAGACAGGGGGCGGGCGTAGCTTTCTTT. As protein: CASSRQGAGVAFF. V is TRBV6-5 and J is TRBJ1-1; 10 bases fit TRBD1. Trimming removed 5 bases from V and 10 bases from J; junction bases left unmatched: 7. The length of the CDR3 is 13 residues. CDR1 is MNHEY, CDR2 SVGAGI, per germline.

The V call is TRBV19, the J call TRBJ2-1; D is perhaps TRBD2 (7 bases). The CDR3 has 18 amino acids. V lost 6 bases, J lost 0 bases, and 21 bases lay in between. Germline V gene lookup returns CDR1 LNHDA and CDR2 SQIVND (reference sequence). The CDR3 sequence is CASRDLTGAGDSYNEQFF. The CDR3 DNA sequence: TGTGCCAGTAGGGACCTCACGGGGGCGGGAGACTCCTACAATGAGCAGTTCTTC.

The V gene is TRBV3-1 (or the pseudogene TRBV3-2), the J gene TRBJ2-5, with TRBD2 matching 7 bases. The CDR3 extends over 13 amino acids. Trimming removed 5 bases from V and 4 bases from J; junction bases left unmatched: 4. Germline V gene sequence: CDR1 LGHDT, CDR2 YNNKEL (reference sequence). The chain's CDR3 is CASSFSGGETQYF. The CDR3 coding sequence is TGTGCCAGCAGCTTTTCGGGAGGAGAGACCCAGTACTTC.

The V and J genes are TRBV7-8 and TRBJ1-1, with a weak D call TRBD1 (5 bases). The CDR3 loop spans 15 amino acids. Germline CDR1 and CDR2: SGHVS and FQNEAQ. V was shortened by 1 base and J by 0 bases, with 9 bases between the two germline ends. In DNA, the CDR3 is TGTGCCAGCAGCTTAGTGGGGGGAATGAACACTGAAGCTTTCTTT. Its translation: CASSLVGGMNTEAFF.